This TCR beta chain came from a study of sequential checkpoint blockade in melanoma (dated by TCRdb to between 2018 and 2020). About the study as a whole: In a 1:1 randomization, patients received either first-line nivolumab then ipilimumab (arm A) or ipilimumab then nivolumab (arm B). Maintenance nivolumab came after both trial sequences. What the study reported, not specific to this receptor: Larger, independent patient cohorts are needed to validate the response-prediction model that combines TCR metrics and mutation burden.

The germline V gene sets CDR1 to SGHVS and CDR2 to FQNEAQ. V and J lose 5 bases and 8 bases, and a span of 13 bases separates them. The CDR3, from cysteine to phenylalanine, totals 13 residues. Of the read, only the CDR3 DNA is kept; its 39 bases are in frame from base 1. About this clone itself: Its antigen is currently not known. No much larger clone is present one base from it, and per-base qualities are unavailable.

This specimen's treatment or condition label, interpreted: randomized to nivolumab then ipilimumab (arm A) or the reverse (arm B). None of the trial patients had been given prior DNA-damaging chemotherapy. A FACS Aria II flow cytometer was used to sort live CD3+CD8+ cells that were negative for CD19 and CD56 from thawed PBMCs. CheckMate 064, a randomized, open-label phase II trial of sequential checkpoint blockade, was the source of the samples, all of which came from patients with melanoma. Peripheral blood mononuclear cells were collected by leukapheresis, purified with Ficoll-Paque, and frozen in human serum with roughly 9.9% DMSO. Right after sorting, the blood CD3+CD8+ cells were verified to be >95% pure, and DNA extraction followed. The immunoSEQ Assay was used to immunosequence TCRbeta CDR3 regions from genomic DNA. Genomic DNA was amplified by bias-controlled multiplex PCR before high-throughput sequencing. As for how the authors treated the data: To quantify the absolute abundance of each unique TCRbeta CDR3 region, the sequences were collapsed and filtered. Clonality was defined as 1 minus Pielou's evenness and was calculated using productive rearrangements only. A previously published method was used to identify clones whose frequencies were significantly greater in on-treatment samples than in baseline samples. Imported from immuneACCESS, the table was reduced by TCRdb to in-frame sequences with V and J called. These copies leave out some clones; in studies compared against another copy, an unresolved V gene accounts for under half, and the cause of the remainder is not known. The V and J calls and clone size come from that table; D and trimming were worked out from the DNA. Within this sample are about 15,000 clones, with around 77% of them counted one time only. Over 25% of the sample lies in the top ten.

The TCR comes from a human donor with melanoma. The sequenced sample was CD8+ T cells sorted from blood (inferred from file names), obtained from a patient given nivolumab and ipilimumab in sequence. Rearrangement joined TRBV7-8 to TRBJ1-5; TRBD1 could be the D gene, as 5 bases match. DNA sequence: TGTGCCAGCAGCCCGCTCACAGGAAAGCCCCAGCATTTT. It is translated as CASSPLTGKPQHF.